This TCR beta chain came from a study of blood T cell repertoires in COVID-19. Overall study context: The analysed material was cDNA or gDNA that came from T cells, B-cell-depleted T cells, or PBMCs.

Source study methods: Amplification from reference gene primers served as the basis for estimated nucleated cell counts. Assay used: immunoSEQ multiplex PCR; TCRdb lists only in-frame clones, some missing. V and J calls and clone size are as listed in that table; D and trimming were resolved from the DNA. The sample consists of fewer than 250,000 clones, approximately 90% of them appearing once. V was cut by 5 bases and J by 4 bases, with 8 bases left in between. Germline CDR1 is MDHEN and CDR2 is SYDVKM. This CDR3 is built from 12 residues. The specimen was peripheral blood. The TCR comes from a man between 25 and 39 years old with acute or convalescent COVID-19. This rearrangement joins TRBV28 to TRBJ1-2; no clear D. Here the CDR3 reads CASSPRAYGYTF. The CDR3 coding sequence is TGTGCCAGCAGTCCCCGAGCCTATGGCTACACCTTC.